This T cell receptor beta chain was observed in a study of blood T cell repertoires in COVID-19. Study summary: The United States, Italy and Spain were the sources of the acute and convalescent COVID-19 samples.

Measured with immunoSEQ multiplex PCR; TCRdb has only the in-frame clones, and not every one. This sample has roughly 36,000 clones, with 87% found just once. CDR1 and CDR2 (germline): SGDLS, YYNGEE. CDR3 length: 14 amino acids. The ends were cut back, 3 bases at V and 5 bases at J, with 14 bases in the middle. The sequenced sample consisted of peripheral blood. The chain couples TRBV9 to TRBJ1-2, with D possibly TRBD1 on 6 matching bases. This sequence was found in an elderly man with active COVID-19. CDR3 DNA: TGTGCCAGCAGCGCCCGACAGGCGTCATATGGCTACACCTTC. It yields the protein CASSARQASYGYTF.